This is a list of T cell receptor beta chains from one sample in a study of T-cell memory formation after mild COVID-19. One entry per CDR3 protein, called by TCRdb with MiXCR from the 5' RACE reads. The sample carries fewer than 550,000 distinct CDR3 sequences, about 20% recorded once. Sequenced: PBMCs or a T cell subset sorted from them (not recorded which). These receptors were taken from an adult woman who had mild COVID-19 (a few samples of this study predate the infection). Cell type and time point are not known. The CDR3 runs from the conserved cysteine through the conserved F or W. The D gene is left open where the match is weak. Size tells how often a clone was seen (once, few, many) or the class of an expanded clone, and some rows leave it out.

TRBD2,.,TRBV12-3/TRBV12-4,TRBJ2-1,TGTGCCAGCACACTCGGCGGGGGGCTGGGTAATGAGCAGTTCTTC,CASTLGGGLGNEQFF
.,.,TRBV6-6,TRBJ2-3,TGTGCCAGCAGATCGGACGCCACAGATACGCAGTATTTT,CASRSDATDTQYF
TRBD2,.,TRBV6-2/TRBV6-3,TRBJ2-1,TGTGCCAGCAGTCCCCCCCATAGCCTAGCGGGAGGCCCCGAGTATGAGCAGTTCTTC,CASSPPHSLAGGPEYEQFF
.,many,TRBV7-2,TRBJ2-7,TGTGCCAGCAGCCTCGGACCTAAGGCGTACGAGCAGTACTTC,CASSLGPKAYEQYF
.,few,TRBV7-9,TRBJ1-5,TGTGCCAGCAGCTTAGAGGGGGGGGTTCAGCCCCAGCATTTT,CASSLEGGVQPQHF
TRBD1,few,TRBV18,TRBJ1-6,TGTGCCAGCCATGGACAGGGGATCTATAATTCACCCCTCCACTTT,CASHGQGIYNSPLHF
TRBD1,.,TRBV18,TRBJ1-1,TGTGCCAGCTCACCATCAGGGGGCTTCCTTTCGGAAACTGAAGCTTTCTTT,CASSPSGGFLSETEAFF
.,.,TRBV2,TRBJ1-2,TGTGCCAGCATCGAGGACGGGGTCTATGGCTACACCTTC,CASIEDGVYGYTF
.,.,TRBV5-1,TRBJ2-6,TGCGCCAGCAGCTTGGGGTTCACTGGGGCCAACGTCATGACTTTC,CASSLGFTGANVMTF
TRBD2,.,TRBV7-2,TRBJ2-1,TGTGCCAGCAGCTTAGTAGGGCTAGCGGGAGGATACCATGAGCAGTTCTTC,CASSLVGLAGGYHEQFF
.,few,TRBV24-1,TRBJ2-1,TGTGCCACCAGTGATTATTTGGGGAATTACAATGAGCAGTTCTTC,CATSDYLGNYNEQFF
TRBD2,few,TRBV7-6,TRBJ2-1,TGTGCCAGCAGCAACCTAGCGGGGGGGAAAGGTGAGCAGTTCTTC,CASSNLAGGKGEQFF
TRBD2,.,TRBV19,TRBJ2-7,TGTGCCAGTGGAGTAGCGGGAGCACTGTTCTACGAGCAGTACTTC,CASGVAGALFYEQYF
TRBD1,once,TRBV4-2,TRBJ2-7,TGTGCCAGCACCCCCGGGACAGGAAGCCACGAGCAGTACTTC,CASTPGTGSHEQYF
TRBD1,few,TRBV18,TRBJ2-5,TGTGCCAGCTCACCAGAAACAGGGGGCCGGGAGACCCAGTACTTC,CASSPETGGRETQYF
TRBD1,few,TRBV20-1,TRBJ1-1,TGCAGTGCTAGGGACAGGCTGAACACTGAAGCTTTCTTT,CSARDRLNTEAFF
.,.,TRBV4-1,TRBJ2-5,TGCGCCAGCAGCCAACTCCACAGGGAACTAGAGACCCAGTACTTC,CASSQLHRELETQYF
TRBD1,few,TRBV4-2,TRBJ1-1,TGTGCCAGCAGCCAGCCAGGACAGGGAATGAACACTGAAGCTTTCTTT,CASSQPGQGMNTEAFF
TRBD1,few,TRBV5-1,TRBJ2-1,TGCGCCAGCAAAGGACAGGGTCGCAATGAGCAGTTCTTC,CASKGQGRNEQFF
TRBD1,few,TRBV7-2,TRBJ1-1,TGTGCCAGCAGCCCCAGATATCAGGGGGCGAAAAACACTGAAGCTTTCTTT,CASSPRYQGAKNTEAFF
TRBD1,.,TRBV29-1,TRBJ2-3,TGCAGCGGAACCTTACGGGACAGGGTTTCCACAGATACGCAGTATTTT,CSGTLRDRVSTDTQYF